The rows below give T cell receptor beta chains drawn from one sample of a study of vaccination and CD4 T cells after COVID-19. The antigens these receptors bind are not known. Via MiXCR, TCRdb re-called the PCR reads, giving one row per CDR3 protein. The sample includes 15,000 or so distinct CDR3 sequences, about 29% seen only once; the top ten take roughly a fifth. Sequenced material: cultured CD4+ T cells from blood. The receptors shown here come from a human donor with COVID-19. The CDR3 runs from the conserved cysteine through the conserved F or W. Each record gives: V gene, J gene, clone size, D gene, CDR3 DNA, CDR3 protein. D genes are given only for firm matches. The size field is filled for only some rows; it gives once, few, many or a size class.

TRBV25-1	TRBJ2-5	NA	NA	TGTGCCAGCAGTGTCCCGGGCCGAGAGACCCAGTACTTC	CASSVPGRETQYF
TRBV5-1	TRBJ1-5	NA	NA	TGCGCCAGCAGCTTGGAGGGGATTAGCAATCAGCCCCAGCATTTT	CASSLEGISNQPQHF
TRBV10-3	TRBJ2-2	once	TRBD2	TGTGCCATCAGTGAGTTAGCGGGTTCGAACACCGGGGAGCTGTTTTTT	CAISELAGSNTGELFF
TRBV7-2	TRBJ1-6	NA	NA	TGTGCCCGCAGCTTACAGGGATATAATTCACCCCTCCACTTT	CARSLQGYNSPLHF
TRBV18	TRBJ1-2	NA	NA	TGTGCCAGCTCACCACCACGCTCCGGGGGGGCCTATGGCTACACCTTC	CASSPPRSGGAYGYTF
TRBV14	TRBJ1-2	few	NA	TGTGCCAGCAGCCAAGAGCACGCAGGGTGGTTAAGAGATGGCTACACCTTC	CASSQEHAGWLRDGYTF
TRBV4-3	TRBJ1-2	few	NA	TGCGCCAGCAGCCAAGATGGGGTGAAAGGCTACACCTTC	CASSQDGVKGYTF
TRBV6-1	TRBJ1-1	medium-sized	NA	TGTGCCAGCAGTGGACAGCGGCCTATGAACACTGAAGCTTTCTTT	CASSGQRPMNTEAFF
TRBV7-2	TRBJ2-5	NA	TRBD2	TGTGCCGGCAGCCGTGGACTAGCGGGGACCTTCCAAGAGACCCAGTACTTC	CAGSRGLAGTFQETQYF
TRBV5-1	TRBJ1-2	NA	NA	TGCGCCAGCAGCCCCTGGCAGCGAGGGGCGCACCATAACTATGGCTACACCTTC	CASSPWQRGAHHNYGYTF
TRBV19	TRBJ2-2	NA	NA	TGTGCCAGTAGAAACCCGGGACACCTTGCCGGGGAGCTGTTTTTT	CASRNPGHLAGELFF
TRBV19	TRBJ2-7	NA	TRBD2	TGTGCCAGTAGCCCACTAGCGGGGGGGACCTACGAGCAGTACTTC	CASSPLAGGTYEQYF
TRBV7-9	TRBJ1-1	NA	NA	TGTGCCAGCAGCTTGGGCCCGTACATGAACACTGAAGCTTTCTTT	CASSLGPYMNTEAFF
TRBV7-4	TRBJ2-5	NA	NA	TGTGCCAGCAGCTTAAGGGGGGGGGCCGGGGAGACCCAGTACTTC	CASSLRGGAGETQYF
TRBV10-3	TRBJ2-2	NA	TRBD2	TGTGCCATCAGTCGGACTAGCGGGGAAGTCGGGGAGCTGTTTTTT	CAISRTSGEVGELFF
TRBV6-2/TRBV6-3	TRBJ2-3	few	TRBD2	TGTGCCAGCGGTCTAGCGGGCTATACGCAGTATTTT	CASGLAGYTQYF
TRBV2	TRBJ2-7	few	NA	TGTGCCAGCACCCCGGACACATACGAGCAGTACTTC	CASTPDTYEQYF
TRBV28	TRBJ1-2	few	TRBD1	TGTGCCAGCCAACCGGGACAGGGTTTTTCCTTTGGCTACACCTTC	CASQPGQGFSFGYTF
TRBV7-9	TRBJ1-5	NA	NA	TGTGCCAGCAGCTCACAGGGAAATCAGCCCCAGCATTTT	CASSSQGNQPQHF
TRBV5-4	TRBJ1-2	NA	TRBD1	TGTGCCAGCAGCATCCGGACAGGGGGCGATGGCTACACCTTC	CASSIRTGGDGYTF
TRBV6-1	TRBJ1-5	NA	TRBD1	TGTGCCAGCAGTGGACCGGGACAGCATCAGCCCCAGCATTTT	CASSGPGQHQPQHF
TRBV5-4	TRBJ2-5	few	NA	TGTGCCAGCAGCCTGAAACAGGGCCCACAAGAGACCCAGTACTTC	CASSLKQGPQETQYF
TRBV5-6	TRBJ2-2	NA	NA	TGTGCCAGCAGCTTGGCCTTCCGAGACACCGGGGAGCTGTTTTTT	CASSLAFRDTGELFF
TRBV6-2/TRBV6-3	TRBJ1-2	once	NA	TGTGCCAGCACCTTAGGACTAGGCGGCGCTGGCTACACCTTC	CASTLGLGGAGYTF
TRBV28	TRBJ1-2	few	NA	TGTGCCAGCAGTCAGGACACGAACTATGGCTACACCTTC	CASSQDTNYGYTF
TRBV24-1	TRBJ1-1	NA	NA	TGTGCCACCAGTGATACAATGAACACTGAAGCTTTCTTT	CATSDTMNTEAFF
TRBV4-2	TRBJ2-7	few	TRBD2	TGTGCCAGCAGCCAAGGAGCGGGCGGGGGCTACGAGCAGTACTTC	CASSQGAGGGYEQYF
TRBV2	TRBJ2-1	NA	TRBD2	TGTGCCAGCACTCCGGGGACTAGCAATGAGCAGTTCTTC	CASTPGTSNEQFF
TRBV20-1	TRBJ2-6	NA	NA	TGCAGTGCTAGAGATCCCAACGGGGCCAACGTCCTGACTTTC	CSARDPNGANVLTF
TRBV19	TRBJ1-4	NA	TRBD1	TGTGCCAGTAGTATCGGGACAGGGACCGCAACTAATGAAAAACTGTTTTTT	CASSIGTGTATNEKLFF